This entry lists 3 T cell receptor beta chains sequenced from one sample in a study of cytomegalovirus exposure and HLA in healthy donors. The PCR used 60 Vbeta and 13 Jbeta primers. Method: immunoSEQ multiplex PCR; TCRdb's copy keeps in-frame clones and lacks some. The sample has 120,000 to 150,000 clones, about 70% seen once. The source material was PBMCs. Receptors were obtained from a woman aged 40-49 years in good health and CMV-seronegative.

The V and J genes are TRBV18 and TRBJ2-7; 12 bases fit TRBD2. With 8 bases clipped from V and 2 bases from J, the junction kept 22 bases outside the gene matches. CDR1 is KGHSH, CDR2 LQKENI, per germline. The CDR3 has 20 residues. The CDR3 DNA reads TGTGCCAGCCCCCCAACCAGGCCTAGCGGGAGGGCCGGATACCCCTACGAGCAGTACTTC. Translation gives CASPPTRPSGRAGYPYEQYF.

The chain links TRBV2 to TRBJ2-1, with TRBD2 matching over 10 bases. V shed 8 bases and J 7 bases; nucleotides not matched to a gene: 20. CDR3 length equals 18 residues. Germline CDR1 reads SNHLY; CDR2 reads FYNNEI. The CDR3: CASVAELGSAGGWNEQFF. DNA of the CDR3: TGTGCCAGCGTGGCGGAGCTTGGGTCAGCGGGAGGGTGGAATGAGCAGTTCTTC.

CDR3 bases: TGTGCCAGCAGTTACTCTCTGGCGGGAATGAACACTGAAGCTTTCTTT. This sequence encodes CASSYSLAGMNTEAFF. The rearrangement links TRBV6-6 to TRBJ1-1, with D hard to call. This CDR3 contains 16 residues. V was pared by 0 bases and J by 0 bases, with 11 bases between. The germline V gene encodes CDR1 MNHNY and CDR2 SVGAGI (reference sequence).